This T cell receptor beta chain derives from a study of cytomegalovirus exposure and HLA in healthy donors. Notes on the study in general: CMV serostatus was the only recorded immune exposure for donors. The authors later found most CMV-associated TCR beta chains appeared HLA-restricted.

CDR3 length: 16 residues. The V end was cut by 6 bases, the J end by 2 bases, with 19 bases between. Germline assignment: CDR1 SGHNT and CDR2 YYREEE (reference sequence). PCR primers comprised 60 Vbeta and 13 Jbeta primers. Sequenced by immunoSEQ multiplex PCR; TCRdb stores in-frame clones only, minus some. Among some 140,000 clones, around 75% were seen once, and the ten largest hold 3% to 3.5%. Comment on this clone: Its antigen is not known.

The sample was PBMCs. This receptor was identified in a female donor in good health and CMV-seronegative. The chain links TRBV5-4 to TRBJ2-3; D might be TRBD2 (6 bases). CDR3: CASNNQDGTFTDTQYF. Here the CDR3 DNA reads TGTGCCAGCAACAACCAAGATGGGACTTTCACAGATACGCAGTATTTT.